The text below deals with one T cell receptor (beta chain). This may arise from a read error, as a much more abundant clone is one base away. These data belong to a study of PD-L1 blockade in urothelial cancer. As for time point: pretreatment peripheral blood. The data were produced by immunoSEQ multiplex PCR, yet TCRdb's version contains in-frame clones alone and is incomplete. The table records 55,000 to 75,000 clones, 75% to 90% of them present only once. The CDR3 is 15 residues long. Germline CDR1 is SGHNT and CDR2 is YENEEA. V is TRBV11-3 and J is TRBJ2-1; maybe TRBD2 (5 bases). The clonotype originates from an older man with urothelial cancer. This specimen consisted of PBMCs, obtained around atezolizumab (anti-PD-L1) treatment. The CDR3 nucleotides read TGTACCAGCAGCCCGGCGGGTTTTGGGTGGAATGAGCAGTTCTTC. It codes for CTSSPAGFGWNEQFF.